This T cell receptor beta chain derives from a study of T cell responses to AZD1222 COVID-19 vaccine. Study-level points and caveats: Mostly white British, mostly female donors; authors suggested clonal diversity may be underestimated. Dominant at 160-218 and 743-854, vaccine-associated CD4 TCRs also spanned spike.

Germline V CDR1 and CDR2: SGHRS, YFSETQ. Trimming cost V 4 bases and J 2 bases, with 25 bases left between them. The length of the CDR3 is 18 residues. The assay was immunoSEQ multiplex PCR, and TCRdb's table has in-frame clones only and misses some. Of over 150,000 clones in the sample, about 86% were seen once. With respect to this clone: Its matching antigen is unknown.

This material consisted of peripheral blood, taken 28 days after the second AZD1222 dose. This receptor was identified in an adult who received the AZD1222 COVID-19 vaccine. The V call is TRBV5-1, the J call TRBJ2-7; D possibly corresponds to TRBD1 (6 bases). The CDR3 sequence: CASSPGAAWTATTYEQYF. Written as DNA, the CDR3 is TGCGCCAGCAGCCCGGGCGCTGCTTGGACAGCGACAACCTACGAGCAGTACTTC.